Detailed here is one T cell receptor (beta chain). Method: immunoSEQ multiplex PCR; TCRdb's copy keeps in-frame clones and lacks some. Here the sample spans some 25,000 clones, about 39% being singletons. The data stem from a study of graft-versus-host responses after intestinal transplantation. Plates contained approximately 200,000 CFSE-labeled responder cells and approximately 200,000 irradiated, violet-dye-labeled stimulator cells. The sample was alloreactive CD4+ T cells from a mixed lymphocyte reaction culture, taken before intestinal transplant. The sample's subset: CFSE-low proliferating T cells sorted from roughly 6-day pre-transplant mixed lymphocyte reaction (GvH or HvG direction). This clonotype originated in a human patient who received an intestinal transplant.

The CDR3 DNA reads TGTGCCTGGAGTGTAGGGCTAATAAGGGGGTCCGAGCAGTACTTC. Translating gives CAWSVGLIRGSEQYF. The V and J genes are TRBV30 and TRBJ2-7; possible D gene TRBD1, 6 bases. V shed 0 bases and J shed 6 bases, with 18 bases lying between them. The CDR3 is made up of 15 amino acids. CDR1 and CDR2 (germline): GTSNPN, SVGIG (reference sequence).